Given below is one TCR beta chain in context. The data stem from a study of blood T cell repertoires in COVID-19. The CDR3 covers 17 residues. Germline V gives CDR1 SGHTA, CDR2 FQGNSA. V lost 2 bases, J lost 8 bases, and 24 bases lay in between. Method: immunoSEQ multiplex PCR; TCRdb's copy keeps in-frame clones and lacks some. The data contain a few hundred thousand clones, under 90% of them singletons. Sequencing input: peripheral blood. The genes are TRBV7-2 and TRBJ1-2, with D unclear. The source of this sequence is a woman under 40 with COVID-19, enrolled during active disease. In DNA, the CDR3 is TGTGCCAGCAGCTTACGTCTTCGGAGTATAACGGGAACGGGCTACACCTTC. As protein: CASSLRLRSITGTGYTF.